This paragraph reports one T cell receptor (beta chain). This clonotype occurred a few times. Its target antigen remains unknown. Base qualities are missing; no much larger clone stands one base away. To demonstrate the VDJtools post-analysis software, the study profiled TCR beta repertoires from the peripheral blood of under 15 young patients with multiple sclerosis. The patients with multiple sclerosis were children and adolescents between roughly 6 and 15 years of age. Trimming costs V 0 bases and J 6 bases, and their ends lie 14 bases apart. There are 15 amino acids in the CDR3, from cysteine to phenylalanine inclusive. Here the CDR3 DNA is all that survives: 45 bases in frame from base 1. Via the germline V gene (reference sequence), CDR1 is DFQATT and CDR2 SNEGSKA. The data belong to a study of post-analysis software for immune sequencing data (dated by TCRdb to about 2015). Context from the whole study: Recorded disease courses included relapsing-remitting, secondary progressive and progressive-relapsing multiple sclerosis, with some patients lacking subtype annotation. Patient repertoires were compared against 11 to 12 previously published healthy control repertoires from donors aged roughly 6 to 28 years. A subset of samples was prepared in parallel using single-end sample barcoding, then pooled and co-amplified after Illumina adapter ligation.

Overall study outcomes, separate from this receptor: The control group was slightly older than the multiple sclerosis patient group. Patients showed significantly higher frequencies than controls for a handful of TRBV segments, among them TRBV5-6, TRBV5-1 and TRBV20-1. Direct clustering with F measure showed strong co-clustering of samples prepared in the same batch, prompting a batch-effect correction. Normalized Chao1 diversity was significantly lower in multiple sclerosis patients than controls, suggesting substantial peripheral T-cell clonal expansion.

The receptor library was made with PCR. Data came from an Illumina HiSeq 2500. To reduce PCR and sequencing biases, unique molecular identifiers were incorporated into the TCR beta cDNA libraries. Per 1 to 10 million input T cells, roughly 500,000 cDNA molecules were obtained, such that each molecule approximated one T cell. The patient libraries were prepared and sequenced using the same protocol as the earlier healthy control dataset. Within a given batch, samples were prepared together, multiplexed and sequenced on the same HiSeq lane. The study's processing was this. Raw barcoded reads were processed with MIGEC, and single-read molecular identifier groups were discarded before consensus assembly and CDR3 extraction. VDJtools was used for post-analysis of the clonotype tables, with diversity normalized by down-sampling every dataset to the smallest sample size. Repertoire overlap clustering matched CDR3 amino acid but not nucleotide sequences to correct batch-related cross-sample contamination. TCRdb itself trimmed the public reads at Q25 with fastp, ran MiXCR and retained productive beta chains. Rows with a matching CDR3 protein are joined into one entry that keeps the most common DNA and genes. The V and J calls come from TCRdb's annotation, not from the publication. The sample contains over 700,000 distinct CDR3 sequences, 25% to 30% of them found a single time. Together, the top ten hold more than 0.45% of the sample.

The sample taken for sequencing was blood. The sequence derives from a girl under 18 with multiple sclerosis. Rearrangement joined TRBV20-1 to TRBJ1-4; too little of a D gene remains to name it. The nucleotide sequence reads as follows: TGCAGTGCTAGAGATCACGGCCACGGGGATGAAAAACTGTTTTTT. Its product reads: CSARDHGHGDEKLFF.